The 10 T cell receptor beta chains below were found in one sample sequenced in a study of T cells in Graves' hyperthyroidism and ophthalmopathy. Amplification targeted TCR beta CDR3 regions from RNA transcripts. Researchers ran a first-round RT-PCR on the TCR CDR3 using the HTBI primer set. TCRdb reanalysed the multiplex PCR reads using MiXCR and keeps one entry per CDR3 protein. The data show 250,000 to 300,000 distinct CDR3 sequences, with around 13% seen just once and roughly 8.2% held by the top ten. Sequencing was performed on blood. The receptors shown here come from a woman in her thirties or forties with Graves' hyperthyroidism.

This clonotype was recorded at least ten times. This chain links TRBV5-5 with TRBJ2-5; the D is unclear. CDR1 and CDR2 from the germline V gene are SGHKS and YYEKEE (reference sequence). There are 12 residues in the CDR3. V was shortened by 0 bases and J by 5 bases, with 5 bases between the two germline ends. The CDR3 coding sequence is TGTGCCAGCAGCTTGGTTCTCGAGACCCAGTACTTC. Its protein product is CASSLVLETQYF.

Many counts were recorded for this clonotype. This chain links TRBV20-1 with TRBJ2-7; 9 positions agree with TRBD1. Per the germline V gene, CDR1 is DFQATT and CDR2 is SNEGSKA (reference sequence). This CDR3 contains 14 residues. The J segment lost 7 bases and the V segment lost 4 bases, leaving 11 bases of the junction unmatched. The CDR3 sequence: CSAISGTGSEEQYF. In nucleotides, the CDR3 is TGCAGTGCTATATCCGGGACAGGGTCGGAAGAGCAGTACTTC.

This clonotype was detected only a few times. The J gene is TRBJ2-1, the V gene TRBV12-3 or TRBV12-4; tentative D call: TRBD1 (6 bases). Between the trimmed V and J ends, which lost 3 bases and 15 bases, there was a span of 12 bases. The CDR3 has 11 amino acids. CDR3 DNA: TGTGCCAGCAGTTTTGGGGGCCGCGGGTTCTTC. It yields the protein CASSFGGRGFF.

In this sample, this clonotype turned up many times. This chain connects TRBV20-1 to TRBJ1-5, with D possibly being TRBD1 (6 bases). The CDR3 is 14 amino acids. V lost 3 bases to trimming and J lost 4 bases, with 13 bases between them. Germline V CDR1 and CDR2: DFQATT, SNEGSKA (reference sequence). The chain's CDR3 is CSASSGQKNQPQHF. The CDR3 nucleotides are TGCAGTGCTAGTTCCGGACAGAAAAATCAGCCCCAGCATTTT.

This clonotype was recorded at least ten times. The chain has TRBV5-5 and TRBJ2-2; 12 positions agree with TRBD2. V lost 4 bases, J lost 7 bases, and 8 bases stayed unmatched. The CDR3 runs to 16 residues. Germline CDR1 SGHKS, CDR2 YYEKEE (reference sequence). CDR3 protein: CASSRRLAGVGGELFF. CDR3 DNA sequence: TGTGCCAGCAGCCGAAGACTAGCGGGAGTTGGCGGGGAGCTGTTTTTT.

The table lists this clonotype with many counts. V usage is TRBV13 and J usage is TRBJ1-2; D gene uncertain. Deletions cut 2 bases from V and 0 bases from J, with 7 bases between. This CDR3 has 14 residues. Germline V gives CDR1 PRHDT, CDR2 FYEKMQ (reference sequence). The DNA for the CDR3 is TGTGCCAGCAGCTTACGTGGTACTAACTATGGCTACACCTTC. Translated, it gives CASSLRGTNYGYTF.

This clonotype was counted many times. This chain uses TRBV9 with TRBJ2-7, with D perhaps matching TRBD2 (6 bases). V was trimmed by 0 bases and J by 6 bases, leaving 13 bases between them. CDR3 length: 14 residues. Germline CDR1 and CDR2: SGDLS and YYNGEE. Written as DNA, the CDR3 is TGTGCCAGCAGCGTAGGTAGTGCGGGGATCGAGCAGTACTTC. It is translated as CASSVGSAGIEQYF.

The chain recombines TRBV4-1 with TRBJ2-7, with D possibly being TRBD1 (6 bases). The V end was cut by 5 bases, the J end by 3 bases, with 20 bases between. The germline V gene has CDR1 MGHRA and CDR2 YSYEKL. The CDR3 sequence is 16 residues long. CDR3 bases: TGCGCCAGCAGCTCCCGTGCCGCGAGGGGGTTCTACGAGCAGTACTTC. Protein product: CASSSRAARGFYEQYF.

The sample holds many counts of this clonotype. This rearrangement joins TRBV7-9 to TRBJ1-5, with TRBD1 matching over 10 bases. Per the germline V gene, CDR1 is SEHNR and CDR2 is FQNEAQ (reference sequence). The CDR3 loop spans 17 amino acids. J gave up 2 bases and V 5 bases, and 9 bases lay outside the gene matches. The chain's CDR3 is CASSTRTGGNGNQPQHF. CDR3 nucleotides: TGTGCCAGCAGCACCCGGACAGGGGGGAACGGCAATCAGCCCCAGCATTTT.

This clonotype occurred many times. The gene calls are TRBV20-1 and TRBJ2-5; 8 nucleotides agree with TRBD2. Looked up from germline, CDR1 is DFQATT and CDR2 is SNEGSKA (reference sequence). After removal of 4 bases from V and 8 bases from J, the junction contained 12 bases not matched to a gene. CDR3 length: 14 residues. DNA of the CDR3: TGCAGTGCTAAAGACTCAAGCGGGAGACGAACCCAGTACTTC. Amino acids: CSAKDSSGRRTQYF.